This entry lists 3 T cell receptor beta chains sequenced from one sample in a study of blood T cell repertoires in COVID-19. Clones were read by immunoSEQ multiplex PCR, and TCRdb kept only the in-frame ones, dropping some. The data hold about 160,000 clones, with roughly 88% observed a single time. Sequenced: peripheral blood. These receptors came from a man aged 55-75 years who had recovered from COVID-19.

The CDR3 region is CASRRARGTSYEQYF. Here the CDR3 DNA reads TGTGCCAGCAGAAGGGCCCGGGGAACCTCCTACGAGCAGTACTTC. The chain has TRBV6-5 and TRBJ2-7, with D tentatively TRBD2 (5 bases). The CDR3 loop spans 15 amino acids. Per the germline V gene, CDR1 is MNHEY and CDR2 is SVGAGI. Trimming stripped 6 bases from V and 0 bases from J, with 15 bases between.

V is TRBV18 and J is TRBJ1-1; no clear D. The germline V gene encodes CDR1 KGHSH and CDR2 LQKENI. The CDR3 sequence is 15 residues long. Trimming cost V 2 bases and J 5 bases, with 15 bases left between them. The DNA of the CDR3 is TGTGCCAGCTCACCAAGGTCGGAGGGAAAGACTGAAGCTTTCTTT. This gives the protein CASSPRSEGKTEAFF. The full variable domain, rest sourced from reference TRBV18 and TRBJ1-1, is NAGVMQNPRHLVRRRGQEARLRCSPMKGHSHVYWYRQLPEEGLKFMVYLQKENIIDESGMPKERFSAEFPKEGPSILRIQQVVRGDSAAYFCASSPRSEGKTEAFFGQGTRLTVV.

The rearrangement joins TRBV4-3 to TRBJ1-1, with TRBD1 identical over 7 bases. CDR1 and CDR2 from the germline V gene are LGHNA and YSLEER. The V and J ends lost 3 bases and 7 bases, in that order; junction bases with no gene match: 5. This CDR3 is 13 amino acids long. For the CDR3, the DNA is TGCGCCAGCAGCCAGGTCCGGGACAGTGAAGCTTTCTTT. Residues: CASSQVRDSEAFF.